This T cell receptor (beta chain) was captured by sequencing in a study of CD8 T cells in Susac syndrome. Of note for this clonotype: The antigen is undetermined.

Study-wide results and caveats: As acknowledged by the study, its TCR sequencing and HLA analysis included a relatively small number of individuals.

The RNA input was roughly 0.45 to 1 ug, and it was reverse transcribed with random hexamers. It was immunoSEQ multiplex PCR that amplified TCR beta CDR3 across 54 Vbeta and 13 Jbeta. Each CDR3 protein is one row after TCRdb ran MiXCR on the immunoSEQ multiplex PCR reads. The top ten clones hold approximately 0.26% of a sample with roughly 80,000 distinct CDR3 sequences, about 93% of them seen once. Sequencing was performed on CD8+ T cells from PBMCs. The sequence came from a human donor in good health.

The CDR3 here is CSVEDRGGTEAFF. The CDR3 DNA reads TGCAGCGTTGAAGACAGGGGGGGCACTGAAGCTTTCTTT. The rearrangement links TRBV29-1 to TRBJ1-1; TRBD1 aligns across 7 bases. The ends lost 0 bases at V and 4 bases at J; junction bases unmatched: 2. In germline, CDR1 is SQVTM, CDR2 ANQGSEA. The CDR3 extends over 13 amino acids.